Shown below are 6 T cell receptor beta chains from a single sample sequenced in a study of PD-1 blockade in classical Hodgkin lymphoma. The repertoire was sequenced with immunoSEQ multiplex PCR; TCRdb's copy has only in-frame clones and lacks some. Among some 50,000 clones listed, roughly 80% were seen once. Stated time point: cycle 4 day 1 (C4D1), after more than five weeks of nivolumab. There was relapse after autologous stem cell transplantation in every patient, and there was variation in brentuximab vedotin exposure. The sequencing used peripheral blood mononuclear cells (PBMCs), collected before the fourth cycle of nivolumab. Every receptor here comes from a human donor with classical Hodgkin lymphoma.

The rearrangement joins TRBV11-3 to TRBJ1-2; D not resolved. The germline V and J ends were trimmed by 0 bases and 4 bases, with 9 bases remaining between them. CDR1 and CDR2 from the germline V gene are SGHNT and YENEEA. The CDR3 is made up of 14 amino acids. In DNA form, the CDR3 reads TGTGCCAGCAGCTTAGAAGTAGGGCCCTATGGCTACACCTTC. This translates into CASSLEVGPYGYTF.

Judged by abundance, this clone is medium-sized (0.01 to 0.1%). The chain combines TRBV28 with TRBJ1-1, with TRBD1 matching 9 bases. CDR1 MDHEN and CDR2 SYDVKM come from the germline V gene. V lost 5 bases to trimming and J lost 3 bases; unmatched junction nucleotides: 13. The CDR3 loop spans 17 amino acids. CDR3 loop: CASSLTILRTGDTEAFF. DNA of the CDR3: TGTGCCAGCAGTCTTACAATACTCCGGACAGGGGACACTGAAGCTTTCTTT.

This clone was seen once. This rearrangement joins TRBV19 to TRBJ2-4; either TRBD1 or TRBD2 may supply D (5 bases each). V was cut by 3 bases and J by 9 bases, with 12 bases left in between. CDR1 LNHDA and CDR2 SQIVND come from the germline V gene (reference sequence). The CDR3 sequence is 13 residues long. DNA for the CDR3: TGTGCCAGTAGTATTTCCGGGACCCCCATTCAGTACTTC. It codes for CASSISGTPIQYF. Combining the CDR3 with reference TRBV19 and TRBJ2-4 gives the whole variable domain DGGITQSPKYLFRKEGQNVTLSCEQNLNHDAMYWYRQDPGQGLRLIYYSQIVNDFQKGDIAEGYSVSREKKESFPLTVTSAQKNPTAFYLCASSISGTPIQYFGAGTRLSVL.

The chain couples TRBV6-6 to TRBJ1-5; 8 bases line up with TRBD1. J gave up 5 bases and V 0 bases, and 0 bases lay outside the gene matches. CDR1 and CDR2 from the germline V gene are MNHNY and SVGAGI (reference sequence). The CDR3 has 14 residues. CDR3 DNA sequence: TGTGCCAGCAGTTACTCGGACAGGGATCAGCCCCAGCATTTT. It yields the protein CASSYSDRDQPQHF.

This clone appeared a few times. The chain combines TRBV30 with TRBJ2-5; D is undetermined. V dropped 5 bases and J dropped 1 base, with 14 bases sitting between them. CDR1 and CDR2 (germline): GTSNPN, SVGIG (reference sequence). This CDR3 comprises 14 residues. As DNA, the CDR3 is TGTGCCTGGGGCGAGTGGGCAGGCCAAGAGACCCAGTACTTC. It is translated as CAWGEWAGQETQYF.

V and J are TRBV27 and TRBJ2-7; D is uncertain. V shed 2 bases and J shed 5 bases, with 10 bases lying between them. This CDR3 has 13 residues. CDR1 and CDR2 (germline): MNHEY, SMNVEV (reference sequence). The CDR3 region has the DNA TGTGCCAGCAGTTTAGGACGAGGAAACGAGCAGTACTTC. It codes for CASSLGRGNEQYF.